The clone carrying this T cell receptor beta chain was counted only a few times. The sample originates from a study of neurological immune-mediated disorders. The germline V gene encodes CDR1 SEHNR and CDR2 FQNEAQ (reference sequence). This CDR3 has 14 residues. Deletions cut 3 bases from V and 0 bases from J, with 8 bases between. Synthesis of cDNA was performed by 5'RACE using 10-nucleotide random UMIs. TCRdb reprocessed the 5' RACE reads via MiXCR and lists one record per CDR3 protein. The repertoire has roughly 52,000 distinct CDR3 sequences, 5.8% of them found once; the top ten carry roughly 1.4%.

The rearrangement links TRBV7-9 to TRBJ1-1; D unclear. Specimen: CD4+ T cells from blood. The source is a woman in her late teens or twenties with multiple sclerosis. CDR3 residues: CASSFSGLNTEAFF. CDR3 bases: TGTGCCAGCAGCTTTTCGGGCCTGAACACTGAAGCTTTCTTT.